This T cell receptor beta chain was sequenced for a study of blood T cell repertoires in COVID-19. The Seattle site enrolled patients during active infection and followed them longitudinally. The CDR3 is 17 residues long. Per the germline V gene, CDR1 is PRHDT and CDR2 is FYEKMQ (reference sequence). The germline V and J ends were trimmed by 4 bases and 0 bases, with 13 bases remaining between them. This clone was counted between two and nine times. Here immunoSEQ multiplex PCR was the method, and the copy in TCRdb shows in-frame clones only, minus some. The top ten hold 10% to 15% of the sample, which has about 69,000 clones, approximately 84% seen once.

This sequence originates from a man aged 50-60 years with COVID-19, enrolled during active disease. Source material: peripheral blood. The chain employs TRBV13 and TRBJ1-6, with D possibly matching TRBD1 (5 bases). The CDR3 DNA is TGTGCCAGCAGCTCCAGGGAATTAGGCTCCTATAATTCACCCCTCCACTTT. Protein: CASSSRELGSYNSPLHF.